Detailed here is one T cell receptor beta chain. Its antigen specificity is not known. Per-nucleotide qualities are absent, and no much larger clonotype sits a single base away. The entry originates in a study of blood T cell repertoires in COVID-19 (dated by TCRdb to 2018 to 2020). At the level of the whole study: Samples from collaborators originated in the United States, Italy and Spain and spanned both the acute and convalescent phases of COVID-19. The repertoires were released in a freely available public database intended as a resource for research on the immune response to SARS-CoV-2. Where available, HLA class I and class II types were obtained from metadata supplied by the sample provider rather than from assay-based typing. The dataset comprised deeply sampled blood TCRbeta repertoires from subjects exposed to, actively infected with, or recovered from COVID-19. The material from the prospective study consisted of cDNA or gDNA derived from T cells, B-cell-depleted T cells, or PBMCs. The sample metadata nearly always contained a de-identified subject ID, COVID-19 status, age in years and sex. Samples came from the ongoing ImmuneRACE study (first 160 participants) plus 1,254 subjects from 6 global collaborators.

Another Seattle source contributed samples from volunteer blood donors who had recovered from COVID-19. Whole blood was collected in K2EDTA tubes by collaborating institutions according to the institutions' own protocols. For TCRbeta analysis, collaborator samples were shipped as frozen whole blood, as isolated PBMCs, or as DNA extracted from either sample type. Study-level results and caveats: Clinical and demographic metadata were provided uncurated, with the amount varying by source and participant.

From its cysteine to its phenylalanine, the CDR3 spans 13 amino acids. Only CDR3 DNA remains: 39 bases, in frame from the first base. The germline V gene specifies SGHRS as CDR1 and YFSETQ as CDR2. V gives up 2 bases and J gives up 3 bases, and the segment between their germline ends measures 8 bases. TCRbeta CDR3 regions were amplified from genomic DNA by means of the immunoSEQ Assay, a bias-controlled multiplex PCR. The authors' pipeline ran thus. The number of nucleated cells in each sample was estimated from the amplification of reference gene primers within the assay. Sequence reads were collapsed and filtered to measure the absolute abundance of every unique TCRbeta CDR3 rearrangement. For each sample, productive Simpson clonality was calculated by taking the square root of Simpson's diversity index across productive rearrangements. This is the immuneACCESS table as TCRdb keeps it, with only in-frame sequences that have V and J called. A part of the clones is gone; compared with another copy, unresolved V genes explain less than half, and the rest is unexplained. V, J and clone size are those of that table, while D and trimming were read from the DNA. This sample lists roughly 260,000 clones; 88% were detected once. Roughly 4% of the sample belongs to the ten largest clones.

The chain joins TRBV5-1 to TRBJ1-2; too little of a D gene remains to name it. Sequencing was done on a sample of peripheral blood. The sequence was collected from a man aged 55 to 70 who had recovered from COVID-19. In nucleotides, the sequence is TGCGCCAGCAGCTTTGGAACAGACTATGGCTACACCTTC. Its amino acids are CASSFGTDYGYTF. With all but the CDR3 taken from the reference TRBV5-1 and TRBJ1-2 genes, the full variable domain is: KAGVTQTPRYLIKTRGQQVTLSCSPISGHRSVSWYQQTPGQGLQFLFEYFSETQRNKGNFPGRFSGRQFSNSRSEMNVSTLELGDSALYLCASSFGTDYGYTFGSGTRLTVV.